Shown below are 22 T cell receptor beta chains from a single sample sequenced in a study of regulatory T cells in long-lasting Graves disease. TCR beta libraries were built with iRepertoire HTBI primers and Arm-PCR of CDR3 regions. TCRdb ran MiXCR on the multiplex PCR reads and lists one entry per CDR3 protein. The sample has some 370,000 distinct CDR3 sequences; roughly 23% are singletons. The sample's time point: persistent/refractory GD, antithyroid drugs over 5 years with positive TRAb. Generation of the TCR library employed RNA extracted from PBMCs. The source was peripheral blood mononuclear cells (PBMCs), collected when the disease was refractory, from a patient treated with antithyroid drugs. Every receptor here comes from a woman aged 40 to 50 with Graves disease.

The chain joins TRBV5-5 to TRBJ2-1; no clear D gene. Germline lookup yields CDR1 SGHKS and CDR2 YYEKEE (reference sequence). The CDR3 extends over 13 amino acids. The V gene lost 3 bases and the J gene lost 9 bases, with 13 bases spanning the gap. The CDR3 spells CASSSGPPGEQFF. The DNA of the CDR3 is TGTGCCAGCAGCTCTGGACCCCCCGGTGAGCAGTTCTTC.

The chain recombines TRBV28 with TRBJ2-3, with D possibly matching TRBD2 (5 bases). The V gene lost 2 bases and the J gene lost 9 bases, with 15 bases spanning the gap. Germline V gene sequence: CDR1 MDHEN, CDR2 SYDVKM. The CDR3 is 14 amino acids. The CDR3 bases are TGTGCCAGCAGTTTAGATCGTGGGAGAGTCACGCAGTATTTT. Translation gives CASSLDRGRVTQYF.

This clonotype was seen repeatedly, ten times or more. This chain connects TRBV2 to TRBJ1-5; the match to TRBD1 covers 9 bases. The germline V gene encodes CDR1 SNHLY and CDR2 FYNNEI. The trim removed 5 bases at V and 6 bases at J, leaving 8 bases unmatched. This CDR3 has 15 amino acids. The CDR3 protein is CASSPRDRAIQPQHF. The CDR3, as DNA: TGTGCCAGCAGTCCCCGGGACAGGGCCATTCAGCCCCAGCATTTT.

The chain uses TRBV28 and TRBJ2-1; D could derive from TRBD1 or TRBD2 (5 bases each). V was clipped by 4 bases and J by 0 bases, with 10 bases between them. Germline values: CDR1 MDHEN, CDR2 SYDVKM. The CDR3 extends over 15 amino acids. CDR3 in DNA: TGTGCCAGCAGTTGGGGACCGCTCTCCTACAATGAGCAGTTCTTC. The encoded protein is CASSWGPLSYNEQFF.

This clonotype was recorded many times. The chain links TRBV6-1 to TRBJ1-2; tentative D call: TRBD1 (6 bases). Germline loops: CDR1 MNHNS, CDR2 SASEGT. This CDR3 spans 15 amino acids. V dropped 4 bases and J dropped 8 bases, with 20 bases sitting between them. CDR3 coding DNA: TGTGCCAGCAGTGGCTACAGGGTCATGGGCGAGGGCTACACCTTC. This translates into CASSGYRVMGEGYTF.

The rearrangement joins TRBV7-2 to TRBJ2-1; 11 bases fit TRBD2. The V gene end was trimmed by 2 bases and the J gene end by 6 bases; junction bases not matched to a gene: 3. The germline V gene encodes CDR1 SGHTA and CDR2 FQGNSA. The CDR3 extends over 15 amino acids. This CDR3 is CASSLSSGRFNEQFF. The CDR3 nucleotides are TGTGCCAGCAGCTTATCTAGCGGGAGGTTCAATGAGCAGTTCTTC.

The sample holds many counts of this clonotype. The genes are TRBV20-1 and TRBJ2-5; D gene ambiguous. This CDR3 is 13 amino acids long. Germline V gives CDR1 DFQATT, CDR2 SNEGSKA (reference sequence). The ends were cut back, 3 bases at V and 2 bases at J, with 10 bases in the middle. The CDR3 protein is CSARGSLQETQYF. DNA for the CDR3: TGCAGTGCTAGGGGCAGTTTACAAGAGACCCAGTACTTC.

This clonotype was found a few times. The CDR3 DNA reads as TGCAGTGCTTGGGAACCTGGGGACGAGCAGTACTTC. This gives the protein CSAWEPGDEQYF. This chain uses TRBV20-1 with TRBJ2-7; D call uncertain. Germline CDR1 DFQATT, CDR2 SNEGSKA (reference sequence). V was shortened by 5 bases and J by 5 bases, with 13 bases between the two germline ends. CDR3 length: 12 residues.

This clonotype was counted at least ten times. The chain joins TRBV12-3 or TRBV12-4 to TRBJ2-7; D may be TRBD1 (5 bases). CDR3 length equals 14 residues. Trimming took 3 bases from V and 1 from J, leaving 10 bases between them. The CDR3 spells CASSFHRSSYEQYF. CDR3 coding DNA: TGTGCCAGCAGTTTCCACAGGTCTTCCTACGAGCAGTACTTC.

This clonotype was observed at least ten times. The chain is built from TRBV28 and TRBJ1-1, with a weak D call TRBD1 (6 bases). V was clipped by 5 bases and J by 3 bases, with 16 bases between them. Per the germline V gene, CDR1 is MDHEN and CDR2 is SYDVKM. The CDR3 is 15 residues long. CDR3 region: CASSPQGAGDTEAFF. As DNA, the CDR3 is TGTGCCAGCAGTCCACAGGGTGCAGGGGACACTGAAGCTTTCTTT.

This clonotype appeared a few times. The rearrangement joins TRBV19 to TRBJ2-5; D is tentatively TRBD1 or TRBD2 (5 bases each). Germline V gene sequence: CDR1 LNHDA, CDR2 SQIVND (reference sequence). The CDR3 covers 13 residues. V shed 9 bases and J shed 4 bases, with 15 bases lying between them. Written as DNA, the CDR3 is TGTGCCAGCGGAGTGAGGGGTCGAGAGACCCAGTACTTC. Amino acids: CASGVRGRETQYF. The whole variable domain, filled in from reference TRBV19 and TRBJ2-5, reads DGGITQSPKYLFRKEGQNVTLSCEQNLNHDAMYWYRQDPGQGLRLIYYSQIVNDFQKGDIAEGYSVSREKKESFPLTVTSAQKNPTAFYLCASGVRGRETQYFGPGTRLLVL.

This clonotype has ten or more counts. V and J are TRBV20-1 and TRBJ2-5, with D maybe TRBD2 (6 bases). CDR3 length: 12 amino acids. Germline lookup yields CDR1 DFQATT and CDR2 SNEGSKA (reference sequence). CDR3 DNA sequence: TGCGGCTCGGGGGATACGGGGGAGACCCAGTACTTC. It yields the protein CGSGDTGETQYF.

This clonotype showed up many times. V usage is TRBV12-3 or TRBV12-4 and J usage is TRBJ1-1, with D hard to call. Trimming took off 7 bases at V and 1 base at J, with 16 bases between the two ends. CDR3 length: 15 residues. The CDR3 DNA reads TGTGCCAGCATATTTGACCGCAGGACGAACACTGAAGCTTTCTTT. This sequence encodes CASIFDRRTNTEAFF.

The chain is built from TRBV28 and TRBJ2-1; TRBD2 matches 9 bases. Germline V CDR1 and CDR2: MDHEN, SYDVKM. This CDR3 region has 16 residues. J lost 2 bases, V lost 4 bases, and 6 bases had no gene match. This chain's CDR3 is CASSSWTSETYNEQFF. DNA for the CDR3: TGTGCCAGCAGTTCCTGGACTAGCGAGACCTACAATGAGCAGTTCTTC.

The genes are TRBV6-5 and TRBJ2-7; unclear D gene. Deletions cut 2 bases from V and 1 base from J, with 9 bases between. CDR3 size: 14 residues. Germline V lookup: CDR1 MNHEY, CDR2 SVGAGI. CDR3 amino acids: CASSYNELSYEQYF. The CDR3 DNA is TGTGCCAGCAGTTACAACGAATTATCCTACGAGCAGTACTTC.

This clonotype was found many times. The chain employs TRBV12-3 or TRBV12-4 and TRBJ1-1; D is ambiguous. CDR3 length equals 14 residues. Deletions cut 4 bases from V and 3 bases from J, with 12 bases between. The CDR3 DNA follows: TGTGCCAGCAGTTCTAATTCGTTAGACACTGAAGCTTTCTTT. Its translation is CASSSNSLDTEAFF.

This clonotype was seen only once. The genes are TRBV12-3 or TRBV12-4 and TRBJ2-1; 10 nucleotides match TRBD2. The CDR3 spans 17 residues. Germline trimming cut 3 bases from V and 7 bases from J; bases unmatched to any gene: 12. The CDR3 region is CASSFYIAGGGLNEQFF. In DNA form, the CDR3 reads TGTGCCAGCAGTTTTTATATAGCGGGAGGAGGGTTAAATGAGCAGTTCTTC.

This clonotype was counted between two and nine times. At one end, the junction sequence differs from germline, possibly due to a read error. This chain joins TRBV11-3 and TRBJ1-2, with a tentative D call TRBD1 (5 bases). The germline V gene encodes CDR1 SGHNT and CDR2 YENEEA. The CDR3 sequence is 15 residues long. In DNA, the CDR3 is TGTGTCAGCCCGTTCGGGCAGGGCAATGACTATGGCTACACCTTC. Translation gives CVSPFGQGNDYGYTF.

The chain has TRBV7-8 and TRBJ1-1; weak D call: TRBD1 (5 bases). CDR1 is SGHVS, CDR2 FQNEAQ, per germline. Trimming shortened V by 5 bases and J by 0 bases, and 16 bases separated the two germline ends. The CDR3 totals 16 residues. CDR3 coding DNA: TGTGCCAGCAGCGCCATAACCGGGACCTTGAACACTGAAGCTTTCTTT. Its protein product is CASSAITGTLNTEAFF.

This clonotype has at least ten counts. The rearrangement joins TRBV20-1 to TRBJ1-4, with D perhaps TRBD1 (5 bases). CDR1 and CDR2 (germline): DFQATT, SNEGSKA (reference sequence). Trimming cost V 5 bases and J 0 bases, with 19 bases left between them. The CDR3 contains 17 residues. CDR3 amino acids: CSAFGRGGAATNEKLFF. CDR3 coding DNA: TGCAGTGCTTTCGGGCGGGGCGGCGCTGCAACTAATGAAAAACTGTTTTTT.

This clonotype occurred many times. The CDR3 coding sequence is TGTGCCAGCAGTCTGCCGGGACAGGGGATGACTAAGGGTGAAGCTTTCTTT. It codes for CASSLPGQGMTKGEAFF. The rearrangement links TRBV28 to TRBJ1-1; TRBD1 agrees at 10 bases. The length of the CDR3 is 17 residues. Trimming cost V 5 bases and J 7 bases; bases outside gene matches: 16. Germline V gives CDR1 MDHEN, CDR2 SYDVKM.

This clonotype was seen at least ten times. The DNA for the CDR3 is TGTGCCAGCAGTGAGACGGAAGGGTACGAGCAGTACTTC. Amino acids: CASSETEGYEQYF. This chain connects TRBV2 to TRBJ2-7; D gene ambiguous. Trimming took 3 bases from V and 4 from J, leaving 10 bases between them. There are 13 residues in the CDR3. The germline V gene has CDR1 SNHLY and CDR2 FYNNEI.